This entry lists 23 T cell receptor beta chains sequenced from one sample in a study of response to subunit inactivated influenza vaccine. Using its own MiXCR run on the RT-PCR reads, TCRdb lists one record per CDR3 protein. The table shows about 540,000 distinct CDR3 sequences, with around a quarter occurring only once. The same specimen was also included in a second study, on T cells expressing NK-cell markers. That investigation notes: The TCR beta cDNA came from 5'RACE template switching with UMIs.

The sample was CD4+ T cells sorted from PBMCs, taken less than 13 days after vaccination. The receptor set was obtained from a man over 45 who received an inactivated influenza vaccine.

This clonotype showed up just a few times. The chain recombines TRBV10-1 with TRBJ2-7; TRBD2 matches at 9 bases. From germline, CDR1 is WNHNN and CDR2 SYGVQD (reference sequence). This CDR3 spans 18 amino acids. After removal of 0 bases from V and 3 bases from J, the junction contained 12 bases not matched to a gene. In DNA, the CDR3 is TGCGCCAGCAGTGAGTCGGTTAGCGGGGGCGCGTGGTTCTACGAGCAGTACTTC. It codes for CASSESVSGGAWFYEQYF.

V is TRBV7-8 and J is TRBJ2-7, with a possible D match to TRBD1 (6 bases). Between the trimmed V and J ends, which lost 5 bases and 2 bases, there was a span of 13 bases. The CDR3 is 14 amino acids. The germline V gene encodes CDR1 SGHVS and CDR2 FQNEAQ. The CDR3 DNA follows: TGTGCCAGCAGCCCCAGGGACAAGGCCTACGAGCAGTACTTC. Protein sequence: CASSPRDKAYEQYF.

The chain links TRBV6-2 or TRBV6-3 to TRBJ1-1; TRBD1 agrees at 7 bases. CDR3 length: 13 amino acids. From germline, CDR1 is MNHEY and CDR2 SVGEGT. The V segment lost 6 bases and the J segment 4 bases; nucleotides outside the gene matches: 5. The CDR3 reads CASSPGQLTEAFF. CDR3 coding DNA: TGTGCCAGCAGCCCGGGACAGCTCACTGAAGCTTTCTTT.

The chain has TRBV20-1 and TRBJ2-5, with D uncertain. CDR1 and CDR2 from the germline V gene are DFQATT and SNEGSKA (reference sequence). The V end was cut by 7 bases, the J end by 4 bases, with 10 bases between. The CDR3 runs to 11 residues. CDR3 amino acids: CSEFGIETQYF. As DNA, the CDR3 is TGCAGTGAATTCGGTATAGAGACCCAGTACTTC.

V and J are TRBV20-1 and TRBJ1-5, with 11 nucleotides matching TRBD1. The V gene end was trimmed by 1 base and the J gene end by 7 bases; junction bases not matched to a gene: 0. There are 13 residues in the CDR3. Germline V gives CDR1 DFQATT, CDR2 SNEGSKA (reference sequence). The CDR3 DNA reads TGCAGTGCTAGAGGGGACAGGGGGCAGCCCCAGCATTTT. Translated: CSARGDRGQPQHF.

The chain uses TRBV5-6 and TRBJ2-1, with a possible D match to TRBD1 (5 bases). Trimming pared 3 bases from V and 10 bases from J, leaving 17 bases between. CDR1 and CDR2 (germline): SGHDT, YYEEEE. The CDR3 covers 14 residues. The CDR3: CASSSQLRVGEQFF. The CDR3 coding sequence is TGTGCCAGCAGCTCTCAACTCAGGGTGGGCGAGCAGTTCTTC.

The V and J genes are TRBV2 and TRBJ1-5, with D unclear. In germline, CDR1 is SNHLY, CDR2 FYNNEI. The V and J ends lost 6 bases and 7 bases respectively, with 13 bases between them. CDR3 length: 13 residues. CDR3 loop: CASRTFKEQPQHF. CDR3 in DNA: TGTGCCAGCAGGACATTTAAGGAGCAGCCCCAGCATTTT.

The table lists this clonotype with many counts. The chain uses TRBV27 and TRBJ2-7; the match to TRBD1 covers 10 bases. The junction had 8 bases not matched to a gene; V was cut back by 6 bases and J by 3 bases. The length of the CDR3 is 15 residues. Per the germline V gene, CDR1 is MNHEY and CDR2 is SMNVEV (reference sequence). CDR3 coding DNA: TGTGCCAGCAGCTTGGCCGGGACAGGGGTCTACGAGCAGTACTTC. Translated: CASSLAGTGVYEQYF.

This clonotype was seen a handful of times. V and J are TRBV20-1 and TRBJ1-1; the D gene is possibly TRBD1 (5 bases). V lost 5 bases to trimming and J lost 2 bases, with 18 bases between them. CDR3 length: 15 residues. Per the germline V gene, CDR1 is DFQATT and CDR2 is SNEGSKA (reference sequence). CDR3 loop: CSARSRATFNTEAFF. DNA for the CDR3: TGCAGTGCTCGGTCCAGGGCTACCTTTAACACTGAAGCTTTCTTT.

The gene calls are TRBV4-2 and TRBJ2-1, with 8 bases aligning to TRBD1. J lost 7 bases, V lost 2 bases, and 7 bases had no gene match. Germline CDR1 is LGHNA and CDR2 is YNFKEQ. This CDR3 contains 15 residues. The CDR3 DNA is TGTGCCAGCAGCCAACTCAGGGGGCTTGGGAATGAGCAGTTCTTC. This codes for CASSQLRGLGNEQFF.

This chain connects TRBV29-1 to TRBJ2-1, with TRBD1 matching over 7 bases. The CDR3 covers 16 residues. In germline, CDR1 is SQVTM, CDR2 ANQGSEA. The ends lost 3 bases at V and 6 bases at J; junction bases unmatched: 14. In nucleotides, the CDR3 is TGCAGCGTTGATTCGCTCACAGGGGTCTTCGGCAATGAGCAGTTCTTC. It is translated as CSVDSLTGVFGNEQFF.

The chain uses TRBV11-2 and TRBJ2-2; no reliable D call. The CDR3 runs 17 residues. The ends were cut back, 4 bases at V and 0 bases at J, with 15 bases in the middle. Germline V gene sequence: CDR1 SGHAT, CDR2 FQNNGV. CDR3 amino acids: CASSSGWVASNTGELFF. In DNA, the CDR3 is TGTGCCAGCAGCTCGGGCTGGGTGGCTTCGAACACCGGGGAGCTGTTTTTT.

Points on this clonotype: One end of the junction varies from germline; a read error may be responsible. The CDR3: CAGSFGWADTQYF. The CDR3, as DNA: TGTGCCGGCAGCTTCGGCTGGGCAGATACGCAGTATTTT. This rearrangement joins TRBV7-2 to TRBJ2-3; D ambiguous. The CDR3 has 13 residues. CDR1 SGHTA and CDR2 FQGNSA come from the germline V gene.

This clonotype was detected many times. V is TRBV5-1 and J is TRBJ2-5; 7 bases are a match to TRBD1. Germline V CDR1 and CDR2: SGHRS, YFSETQ. V gave up 4 bases and J gave up 4 bases; unmatched junction bases: 10. The CDR3 spans 15 residues. CDR3 sequence: CASSTGQADGETQYF. The CDR3 bases are TGCGCCAGCAGCACTGGACAGGCGGACGGAGAGACCCAGTACTTC.

The chain has TRBV7-7 and TRBJ1-2; D gene unclear. This CDR3 comprises 17 residues. V lost 1 base and J 0 bases, leaving 15 bases between the germline ends. Germline CDR1 reads SSHAT; CDR2 reads FNYEAQ (reference sequence). CDR3 sequence: CASSLVRCAGPNYGYTF. The CDR3 nucleotides read TGTGCCAGCAGCTTAGTTAGGTGCGCGGGCCCTAACTATGGCTACACCTTC.

The chain recombines TRBV19 with TRBJ2-5; perhaps D is TRBD1 or TRBD2 (5 bases each). Trimming took 0 bases from V and 3 from J, leaving 11 bases between them. CDR1 LNHDA and CDR2 SQIVND come from the germline V gene (reference sequence). CDR3 size: 15 residues. The CDR3 region has the DNA TGTGCCAGTAGTATAGACCGGGACCTCAAAGAGACCCAGTACTTC. It is translated as CASSIDRDLKETQYF.

The chain combines TRBV5-1 with TRBJ1-2, with TRBD1 identical over 7 bases. Germline trimming cut 4 bases from V and 5 bases from J; bases unmatched to any gene: 8. CDR1 SGHRS and CDR2 YFSETQ come from the germline V gene. CDR3 size: 14 residues. The CDR3 DNA sequence: TGCGCCAGCAGCCGGACAGGAGAACTATATGGCTACACCTTC. It codes for CASSRTGELYGYTF. Looking up the rest from reference TRBV5-1 and TRBJ1-2 gives the full variable domain: KAGVTQTPRYLIKTRGQQVTLSCSPISGHRSVSWYQQTPGQGLQFLFEYFSETQRNKGNFPGRFSGRQFSNSRSEMNVSTLELGDSALYLCASSRTGELYGYTFGSGTRLTVV.

This chain joins TRBV28 and TRBJ2-4; D assignment may be TRBD1 or TRBD2 (5 bases each). Trimming pared 8 bases from V and 4 bases from J, leaving 24 bases between. In germline, CDR1 is MDHEN, CDR2 SYDVKM. CDR3 length equals 17 residues. The DNA of the CDR3 is TGTGCCAGCGAGCCGGGACCCACTTTACGGGATAAAAACATTCAGTACTTC. Translated: CASEPGPTLRDKNIQYF. The complete variable domain, with remaining parts taken from reference TRBV28 and TRBJ2-4, reads DVKVTQSSRYLVKRTGEKVFLECVQDMDHENMFWYRQDPGLGLRLIYFSYDVKMKEKGDIPEGYSVSREKKERFSLILESASTNQTSMYLCASEPGPTLRDKNIQYFGAGTRLSVL.

The rearrangement uses TRBV4-2 and TRBJ2-1; TRBD1 matches at 9 bases. Germline V gene data show CDR1 as LGHNA and CDR2 as YNFKEQ. There are 13 residues in the CDR3. V was clipped by 1 base and J by 10 bases; unmatched bases: 2. The CDR3 coding sequence is TGTGCCAGCAGCCAAGTTGACAGGGGGGAGCAGTTCTTC. Translation gives CASSQVDRGEQFF.

The V call is TRBV5-1, the J call TRBJ1-4, with 9 nucleotides matching TRBD1. Germline assignment: CDR1 SGHRS and CDR2 YFSETQ. The trim removed 4 bases at V and 8 bases at J, leaving 0 bases unmatched. The CDR3 sequence is 12 residues long. The CDR3 reads CASSTGGEKLFF. DNA of the CDR3: TGCGCCAGCAGCACAGGGGGCGAAAAACTGTTTTTT.

V is TRBV24-1 and J is TRBJ2-5; D possibly corresponds to TRBD1 (8 bases). V was trimmed by 4 bases and J by 5 bases, leaving 19 bases between them. The CDR3 spans 16 residues. Germline-derived CDR1 and CDR2 are KGHDR and SFDVKD. The CDR3 reads CATSEAGQDYGETQYF. The DNA of the CDR3 is TGTGCCACCAGTGAAGCGGGACAGGACTACGGGGAGACCCAGTACTTC.

This clonotype has a handful of counts. The V and J genes are TRBV6-2 or TRBV6-3 and TRBJ2-7; tentatively, D is TRBD1 or TRBD2 (5 bases each). The germline V and J ends were trimmed by 4 bases and 2 bases, with 12 bases remaining between them. Germline-derived CDR1 and CDR2 are MNHEY and SVGEGT. CDR3 size: 14 residues. CDR3 sequence (DNA): TGTGCCAGCAGTTCCGGGGACGTTCCCTACGAGCAGTACTTC. Protein: CASSSGDVPYEQYF.

Here the CDR3 DNA reads TGTGCCAGCAACAGGGGAAGTTATGGCTACACCTTC. This translates into CASNRGSYGYTF. The V call is TRBV6-1, the J call TRBJ1-2, with 7 bases identical to TRBD1. Germline assignment: CDR1 MNHNS and CDR2 SASEGT. With 7 bases clipped from V and 5 bases from J, the junction kept 4 bases outside the gene matches. The CDR3 has 12 residues.